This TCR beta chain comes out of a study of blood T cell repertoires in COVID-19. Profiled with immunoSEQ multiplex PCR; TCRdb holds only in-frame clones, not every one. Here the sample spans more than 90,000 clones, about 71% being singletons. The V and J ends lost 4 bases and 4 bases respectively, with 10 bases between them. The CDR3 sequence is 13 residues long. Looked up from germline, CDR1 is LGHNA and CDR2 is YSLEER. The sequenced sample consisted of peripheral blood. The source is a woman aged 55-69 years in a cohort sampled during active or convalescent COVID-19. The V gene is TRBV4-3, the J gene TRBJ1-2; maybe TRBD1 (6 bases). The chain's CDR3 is CASSPRRGYGYTF. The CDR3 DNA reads TGCGCCAGCAGCCCCCGCAGGGGCTATGGCTACACCTTC.